Below, 9 T cell receptor beta chains from the same sample are listed, as sequenced in a study of blood T cell repertoires in COVID-19. Measured with immunoSEQ multiplex PCR; TCRdb has only the in-frame clones, and not every one. The repertoire holds about 220,000 clones, 85% seen once, with over 2.5% in the top ten. The sequencing sample was made of peripheral blood. The origin of the receptors is a man aged 50 to 60 who had recovered from COVID-19.

V usage is TRBV7-8 and J usage is TRBJ1-1; D remains unclear. There are 13 residues in the CDR3. Between the trimmed V and J ends, which lost 6 bases and 2 bases, there was a span of 10 bases. Germline V lookup: CDR1 SGHVS, CDR2 FQNEAQ. The CDR3 reads CASSRLGNTEAFF. CDR3 nucleotides: TGTGCCAGCAGTCGCCTCGGTAACACTGAAGCTTTCTTT. Using reference TRBV7-8 and TRBJ1-1 for the parts outside the CDR3, the full variable domain is GAGVSQSPRYKVAKRGQDVALRCDPISGHVSLFWYQQALGQGPEFLTYFQNEAQLDKSGLPSDRFFAERPEGSVSTLKIQRTQQEDSAVYLCASSRLGNTEAFFGQGTRLTVV.

For the CDR3, the DNA is TGCGCCAGCAGCCAAGATCCCGCTAGCGGGAACCCTCTGGGGACCCAGTACTTC. This encodes CASSQDPASGNPLGTQYF. J is TRBJ2-5 and V is TRBV4-1, with 9 positions matching TRBD2. The V and J ends lost 0 bases and 7 bases, in that order; junction bases with no gene match: 15. The CDR3 runs to 18 residues. Germline V gene data show CDR1 as MGHRA and CDR2 as YSYEKL.

The V and J genes are TRBV19 and TRBJ1-5; 7 nucleotides match TRBD1. Germline assignment: CDR1 LNHDA and CDR2 SQIVND (reference sequence). The CDR3 length is 16 residues. V trimming: 5 bases; J trimming: 7 bases; junction bases outside the gene matches: 14. The CDR3 DNA reads as TGTGCCAGTAGTGCGACCCGGACAGGTCTTAGCCAGCCCCAGCATTTT. This translates into CASSATRTGLSQPQHF.

J is TRBJ2-2 and V is TRBV2, with TRBD1 matching 8 bases. CDR3 length equals 16 residues. V lost 6 bases to trimming and J lost 5 bases; unmatched junction nucleotides: 11. CDR1 is SNHLY and CDR2 is FYNNEI in the germline V gene. As DNA, the CDR3 is TGTGCCAGCAGAGACAGGGGCACGGTTGGGACCGGGGAGCTGTTTTTT. Amino acids: CASRDRGTVGTGELFF.

The rearrangement joins TRBV19 to TRBJ1-2; 7 bases line up with TRBD1. The CDR3 extends over 15 amino acids. Trimming at V came to 8 bases and at J to 0 bases, leaving 9 bases not matched to a gene. Germline V gives CDR1 LNHDA, CDR2 SQIVND (reference sequence). CDR3 residues: CASQKSGGSNYGYTF. The DNA for the CDR3 is TGTGCCAGTCAAAAGTCAGGGGGTTCTAACTATGGCTACACCTTC.

V usage is TRBV9 and J usage is TRBJ1-1; no clear D. From germline, CDR1 is SGDLS and CDR2 YYNGEE. Trimming removed 0 bases from V and 1 base from J, with 4 bases in between. The length of the CDR3 is 13 residues. The CDR3 DNA reads as TGTGCCAGCAGCGTAGAGAGGAACACTGAAGCTTTCTTT. It codes for CASSVERNTEAFF.

The chain carries TRBV28 and TRBJ2-7; TRBD2 agrees at 9 bases. Losses at the gene ends were 3 bases for V and 5 bases for J; bases not matched to a gene: 11. CDR3 size: 16 residues. Germline assignment: CDR1 MDHEN and CDR2 SYDVKM. CDR3 sequence reads: CASSFHFSGRFNEQYF. Written as DNA, the CDR3 is TGTGCCAGCAGTTTTCATTTTAGCGGGAGATTTAACGAGCAGTACTTC.

The V gene is TRBV5-1, the J gene TRBJ2-7; possibly TRBD2 for D (6 bases). CDR3 size: 15 residues. V was pared by 2 bases and J by 0 bases, with 12 bases between. Looked up from germline, CDR1 is SGHRS and CDR2 is YFSETQ. The DNA for the CDR3 is TGCGCCAGCAGCTTTGTAGCGGAAAGCTCCTACGAGCAGTACTTC. Translation gives CASSFVAESSYEQYF.

The chain employs TRBV7-8 and TRBJ2-7, with no clear D. Trimming cost V 4 bases and J 4 bases, with 14 bases left between them. The CDR3 spans 14 residues. Germline V gene sequence: CDR1 SGHVS, CDR2 FQNEAQ. The CDR3 DNA reads TGTGCCAGCAGCTCCGTAACTGGTTTATACGAGCAGTACTTC. It specifies CASSSVTGLYEQYF. The whole variable domain, remainder taken from reference TRBV7-8 and TRBJ2-7, is GAGVSQSPRYKVAKRGQDVALRCDPISGHVSLFWYQQALGQGPEFLTYFQNEAQLDKSGLPSDRFFAERPEGSVSTLKIQRTQQEDSAVYLCASSSVTGLYEQYFGPGTRLTVT.